A selection of T cell receptor beta chains follows, all from one sample in a study of glioma-infiltrating T cells. One entry per CDR3 protein results from TCRdb running MiXCR on the multiplex PCR reads. The data contain a few hundred thousand distinct CDR3 sequences, more than 35% of them singletons. The sample was glioma tissue, nonneoplastic brain tissue, or PBMCs (not recorded which). Source of these receptors: a human donor with low-grade glioma or glioblastoma, undergoing nonglioma brain surgery, or in good health (not recorded which). Each CDR3 is given with its conserved first and last residue. The D gene is left open where the match is weak. Where a row states a size, it is once, few, many or the class of an expanded clone; other rows omit it.

V gene	J gene	clone size	D gene	CDR3 DNA	CDR3 protein
TRBV7-2	TRBJ2-7	many	NA	TGTGCCAGCACTCCCGACAGGTTCTCCTACGAGCAGTACTTC	CASTPDRFSYEQYF
TRBV19	TRBJ2-1	few	NA	TGTGCCAGTAGTACTTCGGGGAGTGAGCAGTTCTTC	CASSTSGSEQFF
TRBV7-2	TRBJ2-1	few	TRBD2	TGTGCCAGCAGCTTCAGGGCGGGAGGGCTAAAAGACAATGAGCAGTTCTTC	CASSFRAGGLKDNEQFF
TRBV3-1	TRBJ1-6	NA	NA	TGTGCCAGCAGCCAAGAAGGGAGCGGGGATTCACCCCTCCACTTT	CASSQEGSGDSPLHF
TRBV7-6	TRBJ2-1	NA	NA	TGTGCCAGCAGCTCGCGCTGGGACTCCCGGAGCCACAATGAGCAGTTCTTC	CASSSRWDSRSHNEQFF
TRBV19	TRBJ1-2	NA	NA	TGTGCCAGTAGTAACCCCTTCCTGTCCCACTATGGCTACACCTTC	CASSNPFLSHYGYTF
TRBV7-2	TRBJ2-7	once	NA	TGTGCCAGCAGCTTAGGGGGTGGGGGGACCGCCTACGAGCAGTACTTC	CASSLGGGGTAYEQYF
TRBV28	TRBJ2-2	few	NA	TGTGCCAGCAGCCCCGAATTGGGGGGGAACACCGGGGAGCTGTTTTTT	CASSPELGGNTGELFF
TRBV3-1	TRBJ2-1	NA	NA	TGTGCCAGCAGCCATCTCCTGGCGTACTCCTACAATGAGCAGTTCTTC	CASSHLLAYSYNEQFF
TRBV28	TRBJ2-1	NA	NA	TGTGCCTGCGCCGGGGCCGCTATCGGTGAGCAGTTCTTC	CACAGAAIGEQFF
TRBV28	TRBJ2-7	NA	TRBD1	TGTGCCAGCAGTCCTGATGGACAGGGGGCGTCCGAGCAGTACTTC	CASSPDGQGASEQYF
TRBV18	TRBJ2-7	few	NA	TGTGCCAGCTCACCGTACAGGGACCCCTACGAGCAGTACTTC	CASSPYRDPYEQYF
TRBV9	TRBJ2-7	NA	NA	TGTGCCAGCAGCGTTGGACACGGCCCCTACGAGCAGTACTTC	CASSVGHGPYEQYF
TRBV7-2	TRBJ2-1	NA	NA	TGTGCCAGCAGATCCTTTCCCTCCTACAATGAGCAGTTCTTC	CASRSFPSYNEQFF
TRBV3-1	TRBJ2-7	NA	NA	TGTGCCAGCAGACAAGAGTTGGTGACGTCCTACGAGCGGTACTTC	CASRQELVTSYERYF
TRBV7-2	TRBJ2-3	once	NA	TGTGCCAGCAGCTTCCGGGGGACTTCGACAGATACGCAGTATTTT	CASSFRGTSTDTQYF
TRBV2	TRBJ1-2	NA	NA	TGTGCCAGCAGTGAAGGATCAACCTATGGCTACACCTTC	CASSEGSTYGYTF
TRBV28	TRBJ2-3	many	NA	TGTGCCAGCAGTTTACGGGCCTTGCCAGATACGCAGTATTTT	CASSLRALPDTQYF
TRBV27	TRBJ2-1	many	NA	TGTGCCAGCAGTCACGACTCGCACAATGAGCAGTTCTTC	CASSHDSHNEQFF
TRBV6-1	TRBJ2-5	many	NA	TGTGCCAGCATCGACACCTACCAAGAGACCCAGTACTTC	CASIDTYQETQYF
TRBV7-2	TRBJ2-1	few	TRBD1	TGTGCCAGCAGCCCTTCGGACAGGGGGCTCCCGAATGAGCAGTTCTTC	CASSPSDRGLPNEQFF
TRBV19	TRBJ2-5	few	NA	TGTGCCAGTGGGTATCCCCAGTACTTC	CASGYPQYF
TRBV2	TRBJ1-5	few	TRBD1	TGTGCCAGCAGGAGGACAGGCGAACAGCCCCAGCATTTT	CASRRTGEQPQHF
TRBV5-1	TRBJ2-5	NA	NA	TGCGACAGCAGCTTGGGAGAGACCCAGTACTTC	CDSSLGETQYF
TRBV5-1	TRBJ2-3	NA	TRBD2	TGCGCCAGCAGCTCCGGGACTAGCGGGAGTGGTACAGATACGCAGTATTTT	CASSSGTSGSGTDTQYF
TRBV19	TRBJ1-1	few	NA	TGTGCCAGTAGTGGATATGAAGCTTTCTTT	CASSGYEAFF
TRBV20-1	TRBJ2-1	NA	NA	TGCAGTGCTTCTACAGGGTCCTCCTACGATGAGCAGTTCTTC	CSASTGSSYDEQFF
TRBV11-2	TRBJ1-1	few	NA	TGTGCCAGCAGTTTTTCCTCAGGGAACACTGAAGCTTTCTTT	CASSFSSGNTEAFF
TRBV28	TRBJ1-4	few	NA	TGTGCCAGCAGTTTTGATACCCGGAGGCGACTGTTTTTT	CASSFDTRRRLFF
TRBV4-1	TRBJ2-7	few	NA	TGCGCCAGCAGCCAGGCCTTCCGCCGGGATTCTACCTACGAGCAGTACTTC	CASSQAFRRDSTYEQYF
TRBV29-1	TRBJ2-1	NA	TRBD2	TGCAGCGTTGGACTAGCGGGGGGCAATGAGCAGTTCTTC	CSVGLAGGNEQFF
TRBV11-2	TRBJ1-3	NA	NA	TGTGCCAGCAGCGCGGACACCAGAAACACCATATATTTT	CASSADTRNTIYF
TRBV25-1	TRBJ2-2	few	NA	TGTGCCAGCAGTGAATACAGGACTATCAACACCGGGGAGCTGTTTTTT	CASSEYRTINTGELFF
TRBV28	TRBJ2-2	NA	NA	TGTGCCAGCAGTTCCTCGCTCGGCTACCCCGGGGAGCTGTTTTTT	CASSSSLGYPGELFF
TRBV15	TRBJ2-1	many	TRBD2	TGTGCCACCAGCAGAGGTCTAGCGGGAGACAATGAGCAGTTCTTC	CATSRGLAGDNEQFF
TRBV7-2	TRBJ1-5	NA	NA	TGTGCCAGCAGCTTAGAGGTGACAGTGATTAATCAGCCCCAGCATTTT	CASSLEVTVINQPQHF
TRBV2	TRBJ2-3	NA	NA	TGTGCCAGGACAGCCACAGATACGCAGTATTTT	CARTATDTQYF
TRBV20-1	TRBJ2-5	many	NA	TGCAGTGCGGGACTCGTACAAGAGACCCAGTACTTC	CSAGLVQETQYF
TRBV27	TRBJ2-6	NA	NA	TGTGCCAGCGGTTTACTACTTTCCTCTGGGGCCAACGTCCTGACTTTC	CASGLLLSSGANVLTF
TRBV27	TRBJ2-1	once	TRBD2	TGTGCCAGCAATCCTGGGACTAGGTGGCAGTTCTTC	CASNPGTRWQFF
TRBV7-3	TRBJ2-1	NA	NA	TGTGCCAGCAGCTTGAGCGGTACCTACAATGAGCAGTTCTTC	CASSLSGTYNEQFF
TRBV19	TRBJ1-5	NA	TRBD1	TGTGCCAGTAATCCGGGACAGGGGAGCAATCAGCCCCAGCATTTT	CASNPGQGSNQPQHF
TRBV20-1	TRBJ1-1	NA	NA	TGCAGTGCCAGGAGTATGTGGGCAGGGAGTATGAACACTGAAGCTTTCTTT	CSARSMWAGSMNTEAFF
TRBV28	TRBJ2-1	NA	TRBD2	TGTGCCAGCAGTTTGGGACTAGTGAGCTCCTACAATGAGCAGTTCTTC	CASSLGLVSSYNEQFF
TRBV7-9	TRBJ2-7	few	NA	TGTGCCAGCAGCCCCCGGGCCAGGGCCTACGAGCAGTACTTC	CASSPRARAYEQYF
TRBV27	TRBJ2-1	NA	TRBD2	TGTGCCAGTAGTAAAGGACTAGCGGGACAAATAGATGAGCAGTTCTTC	CASSKGLAGQIDEQFF
TRBV6-2/TRBV6-3	TRBJ2-1	many	NA	TGTGCCAGCAGTTATGTCGGCCGCCCCTCCTACAATGAGCAGTTCTTC	CASSYVGRPSYNEQFF
TRBV6-1	TRBJ1-1	few	NA	TGTGCCAGCAGACGACACATGAACACTGAAGCTTTCTTT	CASRRHMNTEAFF
TRBV7-9	TRBJ1-2	NA	TRBD1	TGTGCCAGCAGCTCAAGGACAGGAGTGTGGGTCTATGGCTACACCTTC	CASSSRTGVWVYGYTF
TRBV7-2	TRBJ2-7	many	NA	TGTGCCAGCAGTTCAGACCCTCCCTACGAGCAGTACTTC	CASSSDPPYEQYF
TRBV4-1	TRBJ2-5	few	TRBD2	TGCGCCAGCAGCCAAGTCGAACTAGCGGGAGAACAGACCCAGTACTTC	CASSQVELAGEQTQYF
TRBV6-2/TRBV6-3	TRBJ1-5	many	NA	TGTGCCAGCACCGAGGATTATAGCAATCAGCCCCAGCATTTT	CASTEDYSNQPQHF
TRBV7-8	TRBJ2-5	few	NA	TGTGCCAGCAGCTCAGGATGGGGGAGCCTGCGGGAGACCCAGTACTTC	CASSSGWGSLRETQYF
TRBV5-4	TRBJ2-7	NA	TRBD2	TGTGCCAGCGCCGATGGGGGAGGGTACGAGCAGTACTTC	CASADGGGYEQYF
TRBV25-1	TRBJ2-3	many	NA	TGTGCCAGCAGTGAAGGGCTACCCACAGATACGCAGTATTTT	CASSEGLPTDTQYF
TRBV20-1	TRBJ2-7	NA	NA	TGCAGTGCGAGACAGGACATCAGCTCCTACGAGCAGTACTTC	CSARQDISSYEQYF
TRBV27	TRBJ1-2	many	NA	TGTGCCAGCAGTACTTATTTGGACACAGCTAACTATGGCTACACCTTC	CASSTYLDTANYGYTF